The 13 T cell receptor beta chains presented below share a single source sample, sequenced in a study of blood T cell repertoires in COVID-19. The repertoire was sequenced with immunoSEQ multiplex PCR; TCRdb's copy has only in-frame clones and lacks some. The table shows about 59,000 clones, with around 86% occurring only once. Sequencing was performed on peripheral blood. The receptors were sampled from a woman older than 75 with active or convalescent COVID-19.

This CDR3 is CASRRQGRVFF. The CDR3 DNA is TGTGCCAGCAGAAGACAGGGCCGGGTTTTCTTT. The V gene is TRBV6-5, the J gene TRBJ1-1; 7 bases match TRBD1. Germline assignment: CDR1 MNHEY and CDR2 SVGAGI. J lost 13 bases, V lost 6 bases, and 8 bases had no gene match. This CDR3 spans 11 amino acids.

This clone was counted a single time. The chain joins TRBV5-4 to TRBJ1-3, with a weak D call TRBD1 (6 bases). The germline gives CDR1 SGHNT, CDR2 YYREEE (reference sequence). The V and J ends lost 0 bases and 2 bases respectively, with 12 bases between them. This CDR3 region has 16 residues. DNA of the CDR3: TGTGCCAGCAGCTTGGGGTTCTCAGGGGCTGGAAACACCATATATTTT. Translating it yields CASSLGFSGAGNTIYF.

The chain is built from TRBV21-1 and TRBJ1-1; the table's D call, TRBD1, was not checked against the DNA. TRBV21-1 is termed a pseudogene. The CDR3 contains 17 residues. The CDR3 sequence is CASSKNSHRALNTEAFF. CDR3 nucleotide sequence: TGTGCCAGCAGCAAAAATTCCCACAGGGCATTGAACACTGAAGCTTTCTTT.

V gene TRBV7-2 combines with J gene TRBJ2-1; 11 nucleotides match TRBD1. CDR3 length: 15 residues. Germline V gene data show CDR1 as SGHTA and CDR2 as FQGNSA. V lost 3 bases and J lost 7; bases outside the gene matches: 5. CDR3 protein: CASSLTGTGGNEQFF. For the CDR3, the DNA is TGTGCCAGCAGCTTGACCGGGACAGGGGGGAATGAGCAGTTCTTC.

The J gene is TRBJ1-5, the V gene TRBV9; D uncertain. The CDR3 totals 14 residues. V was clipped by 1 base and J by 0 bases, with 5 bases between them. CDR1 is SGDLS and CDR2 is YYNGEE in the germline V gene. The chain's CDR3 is CASSVSDSNQPQHF. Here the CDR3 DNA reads TGTGCCAGCAGCGTAAGCGATAGCAATCAGCCCCAGCATTTT.

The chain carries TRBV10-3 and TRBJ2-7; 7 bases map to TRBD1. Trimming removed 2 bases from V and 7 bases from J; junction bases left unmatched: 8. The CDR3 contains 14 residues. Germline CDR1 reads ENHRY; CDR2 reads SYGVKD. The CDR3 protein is CAISEKGAVGEQYF. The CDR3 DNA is TGTGCCATCAGTGAGAAGGGGGCGGTAGGAGAGCAGTACTTC.

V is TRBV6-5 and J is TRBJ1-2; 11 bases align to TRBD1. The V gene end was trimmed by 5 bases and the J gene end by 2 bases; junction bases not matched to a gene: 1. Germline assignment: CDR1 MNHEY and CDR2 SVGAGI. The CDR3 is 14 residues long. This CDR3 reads CASSRDRGNYGYTF. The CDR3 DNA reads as TGTGCCAGCAGTAGGGACAGGGGGAACTATGGCTACACCTTC.

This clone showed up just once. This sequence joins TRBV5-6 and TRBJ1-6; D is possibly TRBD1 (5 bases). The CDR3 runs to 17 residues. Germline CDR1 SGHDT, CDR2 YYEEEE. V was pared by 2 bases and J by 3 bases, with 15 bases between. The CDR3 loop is CASSFSGNLGYNSPLHF. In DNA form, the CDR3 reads TGTGCCAGCAGCTTTTCAGGGAATCTTGGCTATAATTCACCCCTCCACTTT.

As DNA, the CDR3 is TGTGCCAGCAGAAGGATCGGGGATACGCAGTATTTT. Translating gives CASRRIGDTQYF. The V gene is TRBV2, the J gene TRBJ2-3, with D unresolved. The CDR3 length is 12 residues. V was trimmed by 6 bases and J by 6 bases, leaving 10 bases between them. Per the germline V gene, CDR1 is SNHLY and CDR2 is FYNNEI.

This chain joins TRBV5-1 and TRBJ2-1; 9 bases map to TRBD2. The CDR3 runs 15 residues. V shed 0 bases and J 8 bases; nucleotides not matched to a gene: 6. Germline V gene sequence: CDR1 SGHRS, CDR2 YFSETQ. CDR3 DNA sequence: TGCGCCAGCAGCTTGGTGGCGGGGGGGGCTGATGAGCAGTTCTTC. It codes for CASSLVAGGADEQFF.

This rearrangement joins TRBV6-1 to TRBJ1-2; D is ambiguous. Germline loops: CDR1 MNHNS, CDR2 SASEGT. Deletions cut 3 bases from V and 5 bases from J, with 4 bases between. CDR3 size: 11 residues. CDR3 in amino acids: CASSDNYGYTF. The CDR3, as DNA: TGTGCCAGCAGTGACAATTATGGCTACACCTTC.

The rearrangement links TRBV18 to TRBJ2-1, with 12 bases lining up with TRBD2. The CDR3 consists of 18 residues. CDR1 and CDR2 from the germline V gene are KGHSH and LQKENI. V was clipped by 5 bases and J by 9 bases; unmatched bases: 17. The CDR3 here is CASSMASGLAGGFREQFF. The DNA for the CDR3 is TGTGCCAGCTCAATGGCGTCCGGTCTAGCGGGGGGGTTTCGTGAGCAGTTCTTC.

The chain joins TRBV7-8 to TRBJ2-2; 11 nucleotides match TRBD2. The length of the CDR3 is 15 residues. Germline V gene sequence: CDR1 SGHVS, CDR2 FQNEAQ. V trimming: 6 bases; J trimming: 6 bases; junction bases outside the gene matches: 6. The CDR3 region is CASSKLAGVPGELFF. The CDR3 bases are TGTGCCAGCAGTAAACTAGCGGGGGTACCCGGGGAGCTGTTTTTT.